This T cell receptor (beta chain) was identified in a study of OX40 agonist ivuxolimab in advanced cancers. Study as a whole: Having had anti-PD-1, anti-PD-L1 or anti-CTLA-4 therapy before was allowed, and over 35% had some. Study conclusions and caveats: By week 6 at 0.1 to 3.0 mg/kg, blood CD4+ and CD8+ T cells had expanded clonally. Several nonresponders also turned out to have low normalized T-cell clonal expansion. In CD8+ T cells, expanded clones were on average more numerous than in CD4+.

Here immunoSEQ multiplex PCR was the method, and the copy in TCRdb shows in-frame clones only, minus some. The sample gives around 72,000 clones, about 84% of which show up once; less than 9.5% is in the top ten. The CDR3 length is 13 residues. V was cut by 2 bases and J by 1 base, with 5 bases left in between. Germline CDR1 SGHTA, CDR2 FQGNSA. A remark on this clone: Its matching antigen is unknown.

The receptor's source is an adult with an advanced solid tumor such as melanoma, head and neck, liver or kidney cancer. The chain has TRBV7-2 and TRBJ1-1; D not resolved. Sample: CD4+ or CD8+ T cells sorted from blood, taken in a trial of the OX40 agonist ivuxolimab. The CDR3 nucleotides are TGTGCCAGCAGCTTATCGAAGAACACTGAAGCTTTCTTT. This sequence encodes CASSLSKNTEAFF.